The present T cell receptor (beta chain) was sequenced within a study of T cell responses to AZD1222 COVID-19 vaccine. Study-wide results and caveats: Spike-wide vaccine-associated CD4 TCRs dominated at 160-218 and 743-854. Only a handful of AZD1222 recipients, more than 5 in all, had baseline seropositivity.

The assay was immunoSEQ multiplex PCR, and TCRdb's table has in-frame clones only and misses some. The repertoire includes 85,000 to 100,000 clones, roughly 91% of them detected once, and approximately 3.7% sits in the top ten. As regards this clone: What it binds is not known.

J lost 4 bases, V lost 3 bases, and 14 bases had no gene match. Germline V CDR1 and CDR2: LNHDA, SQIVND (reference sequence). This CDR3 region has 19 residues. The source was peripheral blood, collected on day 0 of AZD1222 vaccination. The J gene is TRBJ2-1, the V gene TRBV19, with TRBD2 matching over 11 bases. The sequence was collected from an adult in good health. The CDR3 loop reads CASSIWLVSGTSGYNEQFF. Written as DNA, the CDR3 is TGTGCCAGTAGTATCTGGCTGGTCTCAGGGACTAGCGGTTACAATGAGCAGTTCTTC.